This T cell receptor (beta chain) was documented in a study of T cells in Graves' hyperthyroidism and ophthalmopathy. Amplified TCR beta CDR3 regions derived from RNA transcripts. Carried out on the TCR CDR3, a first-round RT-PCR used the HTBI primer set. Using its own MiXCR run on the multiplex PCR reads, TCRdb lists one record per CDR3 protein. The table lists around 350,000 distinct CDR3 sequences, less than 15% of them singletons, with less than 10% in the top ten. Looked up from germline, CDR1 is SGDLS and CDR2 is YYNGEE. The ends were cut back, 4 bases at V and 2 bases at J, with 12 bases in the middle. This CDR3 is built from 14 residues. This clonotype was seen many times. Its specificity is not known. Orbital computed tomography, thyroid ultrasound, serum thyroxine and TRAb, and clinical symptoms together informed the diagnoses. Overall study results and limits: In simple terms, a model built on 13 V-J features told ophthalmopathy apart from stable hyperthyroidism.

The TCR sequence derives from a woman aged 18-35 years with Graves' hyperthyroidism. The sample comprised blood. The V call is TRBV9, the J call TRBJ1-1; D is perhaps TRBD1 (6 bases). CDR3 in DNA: TGTGCCAGCAGCCTAACAGGGCGAAACACTGAAGCTTTCTTT. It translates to CASSLTGRNTEAFF.